The 6 T cell receptor beta chains given below trace back to one sample, sequenced in a study of cytomegalovirus exposure and HLA in healthy donors. In the PCR, 60 Vbeta and 13 Jbeta primers were used. Using immunoSEQ multiplex PCR, the repertoire was profiled, and TCRdb retains in-frame clones only, with some absent. The repertoire holds some 89,000 clones, with 78% as singletons. The sample consisted of PBMCs. Receptors were obtained from a woman aged 40-49 years in good health and CMV-seropositive.

This chain uses TRBV7-2 with TRBJ2-1; D remains ambiguous. V was cut by 0 bases and J by 9 bases, with 6 bases left in between. Germline values: CDR1 SGHTA, CDR2 FQGNSA. The CDR3 covers 12 residues. The CDR3 loop is CASSLAAFEQFF. Here the CDR3 DNA reads TGTGCCAGCAGCTTAGCGGCATTTGAGCAGTTCTTC.

This clone was observed a handful of times. The rearrangement uses TRBV5-6 and TRBJ1-2, with TRBD1 as a possible D gene (6 bases). Germline V gene sequence: CDR1 SGHDT, CDR2 YYEEEE. V lost 0 bases and J lost 8, with 20 bases in between. This CDR3 has 16 amino acids. The CDR3 DNA is TGTGCCAGCAGCTTGGAAGGCGTGGGGGCAGGGTCGGGCTACACCTTC. Protein sequence: CASSLEGVGAGSGYTF.

This chain joins TRBV29-1 and TRBJ1-1; D is possibly TRBD1 (6 bases). Trimming took 2 bases from V and 1 from J, leaving 8 bases between them. Looked up from germline, CDR1 is SQVTM and CDR2 is ANQGSEA. The CDR3 contains 13 residues. The CDR3 region has the DNA TGCAGCGTTGAATCGACAGGGAACACTGAAGCTTTCTTT. This translates into CSVESTGNTEAFF.

This clone was recorded once. The V gene is TRBV10-3, the J gene TRBJ2-3, with 8 bases lining up with TRBD2. CDR1 and CDR2 from the germline V gene are ENHRY and SYGVKD. The CDR3 extends over 14 amino acids. Trimming cost V 6 bases and J 5 bases; bases outside gene matches: 7. The CDR3 loop reads CAIRPAGAGDTQYF. The CDR3 DNA reads TGTGCCATCAGGCCAGCGGGAGCTGGAGATACGCAGTATTTT.

The chain carries TRBV1 and TRBJ2-7; the D call of TRBD2 is as the table states it, not checked on the DNA. TRBV1 is a recognized pseudogene. This CDR3 is built from 17 residues. The CDR3 here is CTSSQDQIAELLHEQYF. CDR3 in DNA: TGCACCAGCAGCCAAGATCAAATAGCAGAACTGCTGCACGAGCAGTACTTC.

This clone was counted only a few times. The chain combines TRBV5-4 with TRBJ1-1; 9 bases line up with TRBD1. The germline V gene encodes CDR1 SGHNT and CDR2 YYREEE (reference sequence). Losses at the gene ends were 4 bases for V and 1 base for J; bases not matched to a gene: 5. This CDR3 contains 15 residues. CDR3: CASSAGGQGNTEAFF. The CDR3 coding sequence is TGTGCCAGCAGCGCCGGGGGACAGGGGAACACTGAAGCTTTCTTT.